This T cell receptor beta chain originates from a study of blood T cells in healthy people across ages. General observations from the study: The long-lived group displayed more naive CD4+ cells, plus higher diversity, than the aged donors did. With unsorted PBMCs, a conclusive comparison of naive versus antigen-experienced cells was not possible.

A second PCR of 7 to 11 cycles used a sample-barcoded 5' primer and a J-beta primer mix. TCRdb processed the 5' RACE reads anew with MiXCR; each CDR3 protein has one entry. Counted here are 500,000 to 600,000 distinct CDR3 sequences, approximately 25% occurring once; the ten biggest clones make up around 18%. The CDR3 is 12 amino acids. Germline V gene lookup returns CDR1 ENHRY and CDR2 SYGVKD. Of note for this clonotype: Its cognate antigen is unknown.

PBMCs were isolated at a quantity of at least 7 million per sample. The source of this sequence is a woman in her sixties or seventies in good health. Specimen: blood. The gene calls are TRBV10-3 and TRBJ2-5; D gene unclear. The better agreement between TRBJ2-1 and the DNA end casts doubt on the J call. CDR3 bases: TGTGCCATCAGTAAAGGTGGCAATGAGCAGTTCTTC. Amino acids: CAISKGGNEQFF.